One and the same sample provided the 26 T cell receptor beta chains below, sequenced in a study of long-term antiretroviral therapy in people with HIV. It was version v3.0 of the immunoSEQ assay that was run at survey level. The protocol was immunoSEQ multiplex PCR, while the TCRdb copy is restricted to in-frame clones and leaves out a portion. Among 20,000 to 30,000 clones listed, 70% to 85% were seen once. The sequencing here drew on unsorted PBMCs, taken 1.2 years after starting antiretroviral therapy. The receptors originated from a woman aged 40 to 50 with HIV.

V gene TRBV7-9 combines with J gene TRBJ1-2; D gene uncertain. Deletions cut 1 base from V and 4 bases from J, with 13 bases between. The CDR3 is 15 amino acids. Germline CDR1 and CDR2: SEHNR and FQNEAQ (reference sequence). The CDR3 DNA sequence: TGTGCCAGCAGCTTAGGCAAAGGTCGAGGCTATGGCTACACCTTC. Amino acid sequence: CASSLGKGRGYGYTF.

The chain carries TRBV5-5 and TRBJ1-1, with D perhaps TRBD1 (6 bases). Trimming cost V 0 bases and J 5 bases, with 11 bases left between them. The CDR3 extends over 14 amino acids. Germline CDR1 is SGHKS and CDR2 is YYEKEE (reference sequence). The CDR3 DNA reads TGTGCCAGCAGCTTGGTAGGGGGAGATACTGAAGCTTTCTTT. It specifies CASSLVGGDTEAFF. The full variable domain, in which reference TRBV5-5 and TRBJ1-1 provide the parts outside the CDR3, is DAGVTQSPTHLIKTRGQQVTLRCSPISGHKSVSWYQQVLGQGPQFIFQYYEKEERGRGNFPDRFSARQFPNYSSELNVNALLLGDSALYLCASSLVGGDTEAFFGQGTRLTVV.

The chain combines TRBV10-2 with TRBJ1-6, with 7 bases lining up with TRBD1. Germline V gene lookup returns CDR1 WSHSY and CDR2 SAAADI. The CDR3 loop spans 16 amino acids. J gave up 7 bases and V 6 bases, and 12 bases lay outside the gene matches. In nucleotides, the CDR3 is TGCGCCAGCAGCGAATACCGGGACAGTGTCAATTCACCCCTCCACTTT. The encoded protein is CASSEYRDSVNSPLHF.

The chain couples TRBV7-9 to TRBJ2-1; D gene ambiguous. Germline V gives CDR1 SEHNR, CDR2 FQNEAQ (reference sequence). The CDR3 is 13 residues long. Trimming left V 5 bases short and J 4 bases short, with 9 bases between. This chain's CDR3 is CASSRLGYNEQFF. CDR3 bases: TGTGCCAGCAGCCGACTGGGGTACAATGAGCAGTTCTTC.

The chain employs TRBV6-6 and TRBJ1-1; the D is unclear. CDR1 and CDR2 (germline): MNHNY, SVGAGI (reference sequence). V lost 2 bases and J lost 1, with 2 bases in between. The CDR3 has 12 amino acids. The CDR3 DNA reads as TGTGCCAGCAGTTACGAGAACACTGAAGCTTTCTTT. Protein: CASSYENTEAFF.

The chain joins TRBV10-3 to TRBJ1-2; TRBD1 agrees at 7 bases. The CDR3 contains 14 residues. Germline loops: CDR1 ENHRY, CDR2 SYGVKD. Losses at the gene ends were 2 bases for V and 2 bases for J; bases not matched to a gene: 2. DNA of the CDR3: TGTGCCATCAGTGAGACGGGACAGAACTATGGCTACACCTTC. It codes for CAISETGQNYGYTF.

The chain links TRBV7-2 to TRBJ2-1, with D hard to call. The CDR3 is made up of 15 amino acids. Deletions cut 5 bases from V and 2 bases from J, with 13 bases between. CDR1 and CDR2 from the germline V gene are SGHTA and FQGNSA. CDR3 DNA sequence: TGTGCCAGCAGCCTCAGCGAGTTCCCCTACAATGAGCAGTTCTTC. Amino acids: CASSLSEFPYNEQFF.

V usage is TRBV9 and J usage is TRBJ2-7; D uncertain. Trimming removed 2 bases at V and 2 bases at J, with 8 bases between. The CDR3 runs to 13 residues. Germline V gives CDR1 SGDLS, CDR2 YYNGEE. The CDR3: CASSVDNTYEQYF. CDR3 DNA: TGTGCCAGCAGCGTTGATAACACCTACGAGCAGTACTTC. The complete variable domain, with remaining parts taken from reference TRBV9 and TRBJ2-7, reads DSGVTQTPKHLITATGQRVTLRCSPRSGDLSVYWYQQSLDQGLQFLIQYYNGEERAKGNILERFSAQQFPDLHSELNLSSLELGDSALYFCASSVDNTYEQYFGPGTRLTVT.

The rearrangement joins TRBV21-1 to TRBJ1-6. TRBV21-1 is an annotated pseudogene. The CDR3 is 18 residues long. Here the CDR3 DNA reads TGTGCCAGCAGCTCCAGCGAAGTGCCGAGCTCCTATAATTCACCCCTCCACTTT. This gives the protein CASSSSEVPSSYNSPLHF.

CDR3 nucleotide sequence: TGCGCCAGCAGCCAAGAGGCGGTGGGATCCAACACCGGGGAGCTGTTTTTT. It translates to CASSQEAVGSNTGELFF. The rearrangement uses TRBV4-3 and TRBJ2-2; D not certain. Germline loops: CDR1 LGHNA, CDR2 YSLEER. Deletions cut 0 bases from V and 2 bases from J, with 13 bases between. This CDR3 has 17 residues.

The chain uses TRBV19 and TRBJ1-5; D remains ambiguous. CDR3 length: 15 residues. The V gene lost 3 bases and the J gene lost 6 bases, with 15 bases spanning the gap. Germline-derived CDR1 and CDR2 are LNHDA and SQIVND (reference sequence). The DNA of the CDR3 is TGTGCCAGTAGTATTGGTCTTGTGGGCCGTCAGCCCCAGCATTTT. Translated: CASSIGLVGRQPQHF.

The rearrangement links TRBV11-2 to TRBJ2-3; D is unclear. CDR3 size: 17 residues. V gave up 2 bases and J gave up 0 bases, with 15 bases separating them. Per germline, CDR1 SGHAT and CDR2 FQNNGV. The CDR3 protein is CASSLWGRAPSTDTQYF. For the CDR3, the DNA is TGTGCCAGCAGCTTATGGGGTCGGGCCCCTAGCACAGATACGCAGTATTTT.

The chain has TRBV10-2 and TRBJ1-5, with unresolved D. The ends were cut back, 9 bases at V and 6 bases at J, with 15 bases in the middle. The length of the CDR3 is 13 residues. The V gene's germline CDR1 is WSHSY and CDR2 SAAADI. CDR3: CASTDVGTQPQHF. For the CDR3, the DNA is TGCGCCAGTACGGACGTCGGCACTCAGCCCCAGCATTTT.

The chain couples TRBV11-2 to TRBJ2-1, with a tentative D call TRBD2 (5 bases). Germline CDR1 is SGHAT and CDR2 is FQNNGV. The CDR3 is 16 amino acids. The V gene lost 8 bases and the J gene lost 5 bases, with 22 bases spanning the gap. The CDR3, as DNA: TGTGCCAGCGGGCCGGCGGCGGACCTGAGGGACAATGAGCAGTTCTTC. It translates to CASGPAADLRDNEQFF.

The chain recombines TRBV10-2 with TRBJ2-2; 9 bases map to TRBD2. The CDR3 length is 14 residues. V shed 4 bases and J 5 bases; nucleotides not matched to a gene: 2. From germline, CDR1 is WSHSY and CDR2 SAAADI. The CDR3 is CASSGLAETGELFF. The CDR3 coding sequence is TGCGCCAGCAGTGGACTAGCGGAGACCGGGGAGCTGTTTTTT.

V gene TRBV2 combines with J gene TRBJ1-5; no clear D. Germline-derived CDR1 and CDR2 are SNHLY and FYNNEI. This CDR3 is built from 13 residues. With 6 bases removed from V and 0 bases from J, the gap between germline ends came to 6 bases. The CDR3 region is CASRPDSNQPQHF. Written as DNA, the CDR3 is TGTGCCAGCAGACCAGATAGCAATCAGCCCCAGCATTTT.

This clone was observed a handful of times. The chain combines TRBV11-3 with TRBJ2-7; D tentatively reads TRBD1 or TRBD2 (6 bases each). V dropped 5 bases and J dropped 6 bases, with 20 bases sitting between them. Looked up from germline, CDR1 is SGHNT and CDR2 is YENEEA. This CDR3 contains 15 residues. The CDR3 region is CASSGYGGDPSEQYF. Here the CDR3 DNA reads TGTGCCAGCAGCGGCTACGGGGGCGACCCCTCCGAGCAGTACTTC.

The rearrangement links TRBV11-2 to TRBJ1-3; no clear D gene. Germline lookup yields CDR1 SGHAT and CDR2 FQNNGV. The CDR3 runs 17 residues. The ends were cut back, 0 bases at V and 0 bases at J, with 12 bases in the middle. This CDR3 is CASSLDLGRTSGNTIYF. The CDR3 DNA reads as TGTGCCAGCAGCTTAGATCTCGGCAGAACCTCTGGAAACACCATATATTTT. The full variable domain, with the rest looked up from reference TRBV11-2 and TRBJ1-3, is EAGVAQSPRYKIIEKRQSVAFWCNPISGHATLYWYQQILGQGPKLLIQFQNNGVVDDSQLPKDRFSAERLKGVDSTLKIQPAKLEDSAVYLCASSLDLGRTSGNTIYFGEGSWLTVV.

In DNA form, the CDR3 reads TGTGCCAGCAGCTTAACGAAGACAGGAGGAGACGAGCAGTACTTC. Protein: CASSLTKTGGDEQYF. V is TRBV13 and J is TRBJ2-7; possibly TRBD1 for D (6 bases). There are 15 residues in the CDR3. Germline-derived CDR1 and CDR2 are PRHDT and FYEKMQ (reference sequence). Trimming took off 2 bases at V and 5 bases at J, with 16 bases between the two ends.

The V and J genes are TRBV18 and TRBJ2-3, with D perhaps matching TRBD1 (5 bases). Per germline, CDR1 KGHSH and CDR2 LQKENI. The V gene lost 2 bases and the J gene lost 1 base, with 7 bases spanning the gap. The length of the CDR3 is 14 residues. CDR3 DNA sequence: TGTGCCAGCTCACCAACAGGACGCACAGATACGCAGTATTTT. Amino acid sequence: CASSPTGRTDTQYF. Full variable domain (outside the CDR3, taken from reference TRBV18 and TRBJ2-3): NAGVMQNPRHLVRRRGQEARLRCSPMKGHSHVYWYRQLPEEGLKFMVYLQKENIIDESGMPKERFSAEFPKEGPSILRIQQVVRGDSAAYFCASSPTGRTDTQYFGPGTRLTVL.

CDR3 sequence (DNA): TGCGCCAGCAGCCTGGCCGGGACAGGGGATTTGTACGAGCAGTACTTC. This translates into CASSLAGTGDLYEQYF. This chain links TRBV5-1 with TRBJ2-7; 10 positions agree with TRBD1. J lost 4 bases, V lost 4 bases, and 11 bases had no gene match. The CDR3 covers 16 residues. Per germline, CDR1 SGHRS and CDR2 YFSETQ.

The chain uses TRBV10-3 and TRBJ1-1; 11 bases are a match to TRBD1. V was pared by 6 bases and J by 2 bases, with 2 bases of the junction left unmatched. Germline V CDR1 and CDR2: ENHRY, SYGVKD. The CDR3 is 14 amino acids. CDR3 sequence: CAIRRTGGNTEAFF. The CDR3 coding sequence is TGTGCCATCAGGAGGACAGGGGGCAACACTGAAGCTTTCTTT.

V and J are TRBV10-3 and TRBJ1-1; TRBD1 is a possible D gene (6 bases). Germline V CDR1 and CDR2: ENHRY, SYGVKD. Trimming cost V 7 bases and J 0 bases, with 9 bases left between them. This CDR3 is built from 13 residues. The DNA for the CDR3 is TGTGCCATCACGACAGGAATGAACACTGAAGCTTTCTTT. Encoded protein: CAITTGMNTEAFF.

V and J are TRBV5-1 and TRBJ1-4, with 7 bases aligning to TRBD1. CDR1 is SGHRS and CDR2 is YFSETQ in the germline V gene. The CDR3 runs 15 residues. The J segment lost 3 bases and the V segment lost 4 bases, leaving 6 bases of the junction unmatched. CDR3 sequence reads: CASSTGDTSNEKLFF. The CDR3 DNA sequence: TGCGCCAGCAGCACAGGGGACACATCTAATGAAAAACTGTTTTTT. The variable domain in full, with the rest retrieved from reference TRBV5-1 and TRBJ1-4, is KAGVTQTPRYLIKTRGQQVTLSCSPISGHRSVSWYQQTPGQGLQFLFEYFSETQRNKGNFPGRFSGRQFSNSRSEMNVSTLELGDSALYLCASSTGDTSNEKLFFGSGTQLSVL.

This chain connects TRBV5-6 to TRBJ2-5; 8 bases are shared with TRBD2. Germline-derived CDR1 and CDR2 are SGHDT and YYEEEE. The CDR3 totals 16 residues. Losses at the gene ends were 4 bases for V and 2 bases for J; bases not matched to a gene: 10. CDR3 DNA: TGTGCCAGCAGCGAATTGGGCGGGGGGAGACAAGAGACCCAGTACTTC. Translating it yields CASSELGGGRQETQYF.

The chain combines TRBV30 with TRBJ2-1; weak D call: TRBD2 (6 bases). Germline V gene lookup returns CDR1 GTSNPN and CDR2 SVGIG (reference sequence). The CDR3 loop spans 15 amino acids. Trimming left V 0 bases short and J 2 bases short, with 11 bases between. The CDR3 loop is CAWSVGSSPYNEQFF. DNA for the CDR3: TGTGCCTGGAGTGTCGGGAGCTCCCCCTACAATGAGCAGTTCTTC.